Listed here is a single T cell receptor (beta chain). What it binds is unknown. This sample is drawn from a study of siplizumab effects on memory and regulatory T cells. Study-level points and caveats: The study found that siplizumab significantly reduced alloreactive sequences traceable to unstimulated CD4+ memory cells.

Germline V gene data show CDR1 as MGHDK and CDR2 as SYGVNS. CDR3 length: 16 residues. Losses at the gene ends were 0 bases for V and 2 bases for J; bases not matched to a gene: 4. Assay used: immunoSEQ multiplex PCR; TCRdb lists only in-frame clones, some missing. The repertoire includes under 7,500 clones, approximately 70% of them detected once, and about half sits in the top ten. The V call is TRBV25-1, the J call TRBJ2-1; 7 nucleotides line up with TRBD2. This clonotype was obtained from a human donor in good health. Sequencing was done on a sample of effector memory CD8+ T cells sorted from blood. Subset in this sample: unstimulated CD8+ effector memory T cells. The DNA of the CDR3 is TGTGCCAGCAGTGAATATATCGGGGGGACCTACAATGAGCAGTTCTTC. This encodes CASSEYIGGTYNEQFF. The whole variable domain, filled in from reference TRBV25-1 and TRBJ2-1, reads EADIYQTPRYLVIGTGKKITLECSQTMGHDKMYWYQQDPGMELHLIHYSYGVNSTEKGDLSSESTVSRIRTEHFPLTLESARPSHTSQYLCASSEYIGGTYNEQFFGPGTRLTVL.